This T cell receptor (beta chain) derives from a study of technical replicates of blood from a few donors. Deletions cut 5 bases from V and 4 bases from J, with 12 bases between. This CDR3 is 14 amino acids long. The germline V gene encodes CDR1 LGHNA and CDR2 YSLEER. Clones were sequenced by immunoSEQ multiplex PCR, and TCRdb holds only the in-frame ones, with some missing. The data hold almost 70,000 clones, with 92% observed a single time. In its sample, this clone was seen a few times. The clonotype was recovered from a human donor in good health. Sequencing input: T cells isolated from PBMCs. The V and J genes are TRBV4-3 and TRBJ2-1; D may be TRBD2 (6 bases). CDR3 DNA: TGCGCCAGCAGCATGGGGCTAGCGTACAATGAGCAGTTCTTC. Amino acid sequence: CASSMGLAYNEQFF.